Below, 28 T cell receptor beta chains from the same sample are listed, as sequenced in a study of blood T cell repertoires in COVID-19. Sequenced by immunoSEQ multiplex PCR; TCRdb stores in-frame clones only, minus some. The profile shows fewer than 70,000 clones, roughly 87% of them singletons. Sequencing was done on a sample of peripheral blood. The receptors here all came from a man in his forties or fifties with active COVID-19.

This chain uses TRBV12-3 or TRBV12-4 with TRBJ1-2; 9 bases match TRBD1. V dropped 3 bases and J dropped 8; count of bases not matched to a gene: 4. This CDR3 has 13 amino acids. Here the CDR3 DNA reads TGTGCCAGCAGTTTGGGACAGGGTCAGGGCTACACCTTC. Protein product: CASSLGQGQGYTF.

The J gene is TRBJ1-2, the V gene TRBV14; D unclear. Trimming stripped 0 bases from V and 7 bases from J, with 12 bases between. The CDR3 is 14 residues long. Germline lookup yields CDR1 SGHDN and CDR2 FVKESK. The CDR3 loop reads CASSQERDGSGYTF. The DNA of the CDR3 is TGTGCCAGCAGCCAAGAACGGGATGGTTCTGGCTACACCTTC. The full variable domain, in which reference TRBV14 and TRBJ1-2 provide the parts outside the CDR3, is EAGVTQFPSHSVIEKGQTVTLRCDPISGHDNLYWYRRVMGKEIKFLLHFVKESKQDESGMPNNRFLAERTGGTYSTLKVQPAELEDSGVYFCASSQERDGSGYTFGSGTRLTVV.

The V and J genes are TRBV10-1 and TRBJ2-7; D unclear. The CDR3 is 14 residues long. The V gene lost 1 base and the J gene lost 2 bases, with 9 bases spanning the gap. CDR1 is WNHNN and CDR2 is SYGVQD in the germline V gene (reference sequence). The CDR3 spells CASSELMAPYEQYF. The DNA of the CDR3 is TGCGCCAGCAGTGAGTTAATGGCCCCCTACGAGCAGTACTTC.

V is TRBV6-2 or TRBV6-3 and J is TRBJ2-7, with D perhaps matching TRBD2 (6 bases). V shed 2 bases and J shed 4 bases, with 12 bases lying between them. The CDR3 contains 14 residues. The germline CDR1 and CDR2 sequences are MNHEY and SVGEGT. Written as DNA, the CDR3 is TGTGCCAGCAGTTACGGGGGGTTCGGATACGAGCAGTACTTC. Translated, it gives CASSYGGFGYEQYF.

This sequence joins TRBV5-4 and TRBJ2-1; a weak D match, TRBD1 (5 bases). This CDR3 comprises 13 residues. In germline, CDR1 is SGHNT, CDR2 YYREEE (reference sequence). V lost 4 bases to trimming and J lost 3 bases, with 8 bases between them. CDR3 region: CASSAGIYNEQFF. DNA of the CDR3: TGTGCCAGCAGCGCAGGGATCTACAATGAGCAGTTCTTC. The variable domain in full, with the rest retrieved from reference TRBV5-4 and TRBJ2-1, is ETGVTQSPTHLIKTRGQQVTLRCSSQSGHNTVSWYQQALGQGPQFIFQYYREEENGRGNFPPRFSGLQFPNYSSELNVNALELDDSALYLCASSAGIYNEQFFGPGTRLTVL.

This clone was counted between two and nine times. This CDR3 reads CASSEITDTGELFF. The DNA for the CDR3 is TGTGCCAGCAGTGAAATAACAGACACCGGGGAGCTGTTTTTT. The chain combines TRBV6-1 with TRBJ2-2; the D is unclear. Germline V gene data show CDR1 as MNHNS and CDR2 as SASEGT. This CDR3 spans 14 amino acids. Trimming took off 2 bases at V and 3 bases at J, with 7 bases between the two ends.

The chain couples TRBV5-1 to TRBJ1-1, with 12 bases fitting TRBD1. The CDR3 is made up of 15 amino acids. J gave up 4 bases and V 4 bases, and 5 bases lay outside the gene matches. Per the germline V gene, CDR1 is SGHRS and CDR2 is YFSETQ. This CDR3 reads CASSTGQGAITEAFF. The CDR3 DNA reads as TGCGCCAGCAGCACGGGACAGGGGGCGATCACTGAAGCTTTCTTT.

The chain is built from TRBV24-1 and TRBJ2-2, with 7 bases matching TRBD1. J gave up 7 bases and V 4 bases, and 2 bases lay outside the gene matches. This CDR3 spans 13 amino acids. Germline CDR1 KGHDR, CDR2 SFDVKD. This CDR3 reads CATSDDRVGELFF. The CDR3 DNA sequence: TGTGCCACCAGTGACGACAGGGTCGGGGAGCTGTTTTTT.

The chain is built from TRBV4-3 and TRBJ1-2, with 8 bases identical to TRBD1. The germline CDR1 and CDR2 sequences are LGHNA and YSLEER. This CDR3 has 17 amino acids. The V gene end was trimmed by 0 bases and the J gene end by 7 bases; junction bases not matched to a gene: 13. In DNA form, the CDR3 reads TGCGCCAGCAGCCAAGATCGGGACAGGAGGGACCAGGGTGGCTACACCTTC. Its translation is CASSQDRDRRDQGGYTF.

This clone has only one observation. V usage is TRBV27 and J usage is TRBJ2-7, with TRBD2 matching over 10 bases. The CDR3 is 15 residues long. Per the germline V gene, CDR1 is MNHEY and CDR2 is SMNVEV (reference sequence). V lost 2 bases to trimming and J lost 4 bases; unmatched junction nucleotides: 5. This CDR3 is CASSLRSGGGYEQYF. CDR3 nucleotides: TGTGCCAGCAGTTTACGGAGCGGGGGGGGGTACGAGCAGTACTTC.

The chain employs TRBV9 and TRBJ2-2; weak D call: TRBD2 (5 bases). The CDR3 sequence is 15 residues long. Per the germline V gene, CDR1 is SGDLS and CDR2 is YYNGEE. Deletions cut 0 bases from V and 2 bases from J, with 8 bases between. The CDR3 region has the DNA TGTGCCAGCAGCGTAGAAGCGGTAAACACCGGGGAGCTGTTTTTT. Translating it yields CASSVEAVNTGELFF.

This rearrangement joins TRBV7-2 to TRBJ2-3, with 11 bases fitting TRBD2. The CDR3 covers 14 residues. The germline gives CDR1 SGHTA, CDR2 FQGNSA. Trimming cost V 5 bases and J 5 bases; bases outside gene matches: 3. The CDR3 DNA reads TGTGCCAGCAGCGCGGGACTAGCGGAAGATACGCAGTATTTT. This codes for CASSAGLAEDTQYF.

The V call is TRBV30, the J call TRBJ1-1; tentatively, D is TRBD1 (6 bases). The length of the CDR3 is 14 residues. Germline-derived CDR1 and CDR2 are GTSNPN and SVGIG (reference sequence). The germline V and J ends were trimmed by 7 bases and 0 bases, with 15 bases remaining between them. The CDR3 region is CASGAADMNTEAFF. DNA for the CDR3: TGTGCCTCGGGGGCGGCCGATATGAACACTGAAGCTTTCTTT.

The rearrangement joins TRBV20-1 to TRBJ2-7, with D maybe TRBD1 (5 bases). CDR3 size: 13 residues. CDR1 and CDR2 (germline): DFQATT, SNEGSKA (reference sequence). V dropped 3 bases and J dropped 0 bases, with 9 bases sitting between them. The CDR3 region has the DNA TGCAGTGCTAGTAGCAGGGACTCCTACGAGCAGTACTTC. Its protein is CSASSRDSYEQYF.

The rearrangement links TRBV3-1 (or the pseudogene TRBV3-2) to TRBJ2-1; TRBD2 aligns across 12 bases. Per the germline V gene, CDR1 is LGHDT and CDR2 is YNNKEL (reference sequence). With V trimmed by 5 bases and J by 9 bases, 2 bases remained unmatched. The CDR3 contains 13 residues. CDR3 DNA: TGTGCCAGCAGCTCGGGACTAGCGGGTGAGCAGTTCTTC. The encoded protein is CASSSGLAGEQFF.

The chain is built from TRBV6-5 and TRBJ1-6; no definite D call. The CDR3 is made up of 11 amino acids. V lost 6 bases, J lost 17 bases, and 14 bases lay in between. Germline CDR1 is MNHEY and CDR2 is SVGAGI. CDR3 DNA: TGTGCCAGCAGCCAGAACGCGGGCTTCCACTTT. Its protein is CASSQNAGFHF.

This chain joins TRBV27 and TRBJ2-3; 10 nucleotides match TRBD2. This CDR3 has 14 amino acids. V lost 5 bases, J lost 5 bases, and 4 bases stayed unmatched. Germline V lookup: CDR1 MNHEY, CDR2 SMNVEV (reference sequence). CDR3 loop: CASSSGGAGDTQYF. The DNA of the CDR3 is TGTGCCAGCAGTAGCGGGGGGGCCGGAGATACGCAGTATTTT.

The rearrangement joins TRBV19 to TRBJ2-2; 8 nucleotides align to TRBD1. Trimming took 4 bases from V and 5 from J; bases not matched to a gene: 6. The CDR3 contains 15 residues. Germline assignment: CDR1 LNHDA and CDR2 SQIVND (reference sequence). The CDR3 sequence is CASSTDRVGTGELFF. The CDR3 coding sequence is TGTGCCAGTAGTACGGACAGGGTTGGGACCGGGGAGCTGTTTTTT.

The chain couples TRBV15 to TRBJ2-3; 11 bases match TRBD2. CDR3 length equals 17 residues. Losses at the gene ends were 2 bases for V and 0 bases for J; bases not matched to a gene: 4. Germline CDR1 reads LNHNV; CDR2 reads YYDKDF (reference sequence). CDR3 DNA: TGTGCCACCAGCAGATGGTTAGCGGGGGGGAGCACAGATACGCAGTATTTT. Its protein product is CATSRWLAGGSTDTQYF.

The chain uses TRBV2 and TRBJ1-5; the D gene is possibly TRBD1 (5 bases). Germline V gene lookup returns CDR1 SNHLY and CDR2 FYNNEI. The CDR3 is 16 residues long. V was clipped by 3 bases and J by 0 bases, with 12 bases between them. CDR3 nucleotide sequence: TGTGCCAGCAGTGAGGCGACAGTGTATAGCAATCAGCCCCAGCATTTT. It encodes CASSEATVYSNQPQHF.

This sequence joins TRBV6-5 and TRBJ2-7, with 9 positions matching TRBD1. Germline-derived CDR1 and CDR2 are MNHEY and SVGAGI. The CDR3 runs 15 residues. J lost 6 bases, V lost 6 bases, and 12 bases had no gene match. CDR3 coding DNA: TGTGCCAGCAGCCCAATACAGGGGGCCTTTGCCGAGCAGTACTTC. It translates to CASSPIQGAFAEQYF.

This clone was seen a handful of times. The genes are TRBV18 and TRBJ2-1; 12 positions match TRBD2. The germline V gene encodes CDR1 KGHSH and CDR2 LQKENI. V was pared by 5 bases and J by 10 bases, with 6 bases of the junction left unmatched. This CDR3 comprises 14 residues. Written as DNA, the CDR3 is TGTGCCAGCTCATCGGGACTAGCGGGTTGGGAGCAGTTCTTC. Protein product: CASSSGLAGWEQFF.

The chain joins TRBV12-3 or TRBV12-4 to TRBJ2-5, with a possible D match to TRBD1 (6 bases). V lost 6 bases and J 5 bases, leaving 10 bases between the germline ends. The CDR3 runs to 12 residues. The CDR3 loop reads CASSHREETQYF. CDR3 DNA: TGTGCCAGCAGCCACAGGGAGGAGACCCAGTACTTC.

The rearrangement links TRBV4-1 to TRBJ2-3; TRBD1 matches 7 bases. The CDR3 consists of 16 residues. V dropped 4 bases and J dropped 5; count of bases not matched to a gene: 12. Germline values: CDR1 MGHRA, CDR2 YSYEKL. CDR3: CASSLNARGTGDTQYF. CDR3 in DNA: TGCGCCAGCAGCCTAAATGCCAGGGGGACGGGAGATACGCAGTATTTT.

The rearrangement links TRBV25-1 to TRBJ1-1, with TRBD1 matching 8 bases. Trimming took 8 bases from V and 8 from J; bases not matched to a gene: 10. The CDR3 is 13 residues long. The germline V gene encodes CDR1 MGHDK and CDR2 SYGVNS. The CDR3 region is CASAEQGQAEAFF. CDR3 sequence (DNA): TGTGCCAGCGCTGAACAGGGACAGGCCGAAGCTTTCTTT.

The V and J genes are TRBV7-9 and TRBJ1-4; D remains unclear. Trimming shortened V by 2 bases and J by 7 bases, and 14 bases separated the two germline ends. CDR3 length: 15 amino acids. Germline CDR1 and CDR2: SEHNR and FQNEAQ (reference sequence). This chain's CDR3 is CASSLTGSLFEKLFF. For the CDR3, the DNA is TGTGCCAGCAGCTTAACCGGGTCGCTTTTTGAAAAACTGTTTTTT. Full variable domain (rest looked up from reference TRBV7-9 and TRBJ1-4): DTGVSQNPRHKITKRGQNVTFRCDPISEHNRLYWYRQTLGQGPEFLTYFQNEAQLEKSRLLSDRFSAERPKGSFSTLEIQRTEQGDSAMYLCASSLTGSLFEKLFFGSGTQLSVL.

The V call is TRBV19, the J call TRBJ1-2; D ambiguous. CDR3 length: 14 amino acids. V lost 1 base, J lost 1 base, and 7 bases lay in between. The germline V gene encodes CDR1 LNHDA and CDR2 SQIVND (reference sequence). CDR3 nucleotide sequence: TGTGCCAGTAGTATAGGCCCCAGTAACTATGGCTACACCTTC. Residues: CASSIGPSNYGYTF.

The V and J genes are TRBV5-6 and TRBJ1-1; D is unresolved. This CDR3 has 11 residues. The ends were cut back, 7 bases at V and 2 bases at J, with 6 bases in the middle. Germline assignment: CDR1 SGHDT and CDR2 YYEEEE. CDR3 nucleotides: TGTGCCAGCGCGTTAAACACTGAAGCTTTCTTT. It specifies CASALNTEAFF. The full variable domain, with the rest looked up from reference TRBV5-6 and TRBJ1-1, is DAGVTQSPTHLIKTRGQQVTLRCSPKSGHDTVSWYQQALGQGPQFIFQYYEEEERQRGNFPDRFSGHQFPNYSSELNVNALLLGDSALYLCASALNTEAFFGQGTRLTVV.